This T cell receptor beta chain was sequenced for a study of T cells in Graves' hyperthyroidism and ophthalmopathy. V lost 1 base to trimming and J lost 3 bases, with 10 bases between them. Per the germline V gene, CDR1 is SNHLY and CDR2 is FYNNEI. The CDR3 is made up of 15 amino acids. RNA transcripts were the template for amplifying TCR beta CDR3 regions. When the TCR CDR3 underwent first-round RT-PCR, the HTBI primer set was used. MiXCR, run by TCRdb on the multiplex PCR reads, gives a single entry per CDR3 protein. The top ten hold about two fifths of the sample, which has a few hundred thousand distinct CDR3 sequences, 46% seen once.

The chain combines TRBV2 with TRBJ1-5; D call uncertain. This TCR was recovered from an adult woman with Graves' disease, either hyperthyroidism or ophthalmopathy (not recorded which). The sequenced material came from peripheral blood or thyroid tissue (not recorded which). CDR3 bases: TGTGCCAGCAGTGAAGGGAGAACAGTCAATCAGCCCCAGCATTTT. This gives the protein CASSEGRTVNQPQHF. The full variable domain, with the rest looked up from reference TRBV2 and TRBJ1-5, is EPEVTQTPSHQVTQMGQEVILRCVPISNHLYFYWYRQILGQKVEFLVSFYNNEISEKSEIFDDQFSVERPDGSNFTLKIRSTKLEDSAMYFCASSEGRTVNQPQHFGDGTRLSIL.